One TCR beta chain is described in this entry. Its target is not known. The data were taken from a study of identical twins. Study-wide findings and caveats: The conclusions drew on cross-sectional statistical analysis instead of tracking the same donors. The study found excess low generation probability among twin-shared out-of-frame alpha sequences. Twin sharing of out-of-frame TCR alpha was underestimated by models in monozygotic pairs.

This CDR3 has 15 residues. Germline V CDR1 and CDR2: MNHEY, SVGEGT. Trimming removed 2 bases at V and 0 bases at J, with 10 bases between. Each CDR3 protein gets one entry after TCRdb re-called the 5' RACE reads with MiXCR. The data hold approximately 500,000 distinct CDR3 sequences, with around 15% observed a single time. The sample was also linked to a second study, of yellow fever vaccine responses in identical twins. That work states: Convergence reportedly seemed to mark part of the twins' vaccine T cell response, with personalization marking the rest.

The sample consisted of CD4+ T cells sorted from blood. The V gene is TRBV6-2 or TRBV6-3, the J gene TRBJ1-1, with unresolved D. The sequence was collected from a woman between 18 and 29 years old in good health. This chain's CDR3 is CASSYVGILNTEAFF. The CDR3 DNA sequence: TGTGCCAGCAGTTACGTAGGAATACTGAACACTGAAGCTTTCTTT.